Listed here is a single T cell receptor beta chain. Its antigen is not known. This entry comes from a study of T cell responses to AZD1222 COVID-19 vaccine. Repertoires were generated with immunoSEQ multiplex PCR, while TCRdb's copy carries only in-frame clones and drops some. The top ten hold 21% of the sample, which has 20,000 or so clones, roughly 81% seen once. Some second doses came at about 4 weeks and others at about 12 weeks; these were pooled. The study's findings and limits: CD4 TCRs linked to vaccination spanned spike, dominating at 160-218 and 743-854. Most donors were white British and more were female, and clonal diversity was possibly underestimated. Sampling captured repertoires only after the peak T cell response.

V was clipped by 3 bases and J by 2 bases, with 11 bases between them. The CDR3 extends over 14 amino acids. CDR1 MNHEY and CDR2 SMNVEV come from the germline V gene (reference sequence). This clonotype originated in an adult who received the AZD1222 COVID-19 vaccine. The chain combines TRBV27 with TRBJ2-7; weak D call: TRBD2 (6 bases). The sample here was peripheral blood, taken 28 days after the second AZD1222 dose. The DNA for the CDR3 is TGTGCCAGCAGTTTGCTGTCGGGGGCCTACGAGCAGTACTTC. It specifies CASSLLSGAYEQYF.